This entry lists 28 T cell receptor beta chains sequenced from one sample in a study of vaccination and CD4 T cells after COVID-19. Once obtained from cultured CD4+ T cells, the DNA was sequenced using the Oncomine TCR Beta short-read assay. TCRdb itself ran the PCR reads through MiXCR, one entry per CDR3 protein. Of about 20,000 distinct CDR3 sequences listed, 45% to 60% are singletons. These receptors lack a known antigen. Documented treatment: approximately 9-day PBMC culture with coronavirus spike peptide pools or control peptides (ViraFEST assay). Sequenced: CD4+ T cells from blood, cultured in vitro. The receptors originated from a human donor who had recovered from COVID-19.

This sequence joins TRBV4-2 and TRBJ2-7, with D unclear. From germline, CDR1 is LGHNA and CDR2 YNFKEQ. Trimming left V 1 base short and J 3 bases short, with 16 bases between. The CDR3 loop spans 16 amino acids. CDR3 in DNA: TGTGCCAGCAGCCAAGTACCACCCAGTAACCACTACGAGCAGTACTTC. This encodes CASSQVPPSNHYEQYF.

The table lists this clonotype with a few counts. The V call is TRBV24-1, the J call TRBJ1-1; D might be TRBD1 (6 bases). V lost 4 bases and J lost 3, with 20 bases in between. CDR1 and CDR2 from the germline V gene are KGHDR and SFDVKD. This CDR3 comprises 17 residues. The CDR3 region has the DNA TGTGCCACCAGTGACTCTGGGGGGGGGCATAAAGACACTGAAGCTTTCTTT. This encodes CATSDSGGGHKDTEAFF.

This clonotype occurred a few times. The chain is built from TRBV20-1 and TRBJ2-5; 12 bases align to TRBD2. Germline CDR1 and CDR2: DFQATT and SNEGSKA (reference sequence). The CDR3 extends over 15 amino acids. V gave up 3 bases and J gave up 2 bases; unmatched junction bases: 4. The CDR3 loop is CSASPLAGGQETQYF. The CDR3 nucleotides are TGCAGTGCTAGCCCACTAGCGGGAGGACAAGAGACCCAGTACTTC.

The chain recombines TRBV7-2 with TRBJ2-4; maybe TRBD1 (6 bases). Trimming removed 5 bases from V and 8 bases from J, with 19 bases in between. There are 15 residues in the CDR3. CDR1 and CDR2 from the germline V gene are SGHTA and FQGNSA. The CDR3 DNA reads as TGTGCCAGCAGCGCAGGGGCCAGGGTGGTTGACATTCAGTACTTC. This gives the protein CASSAGARVVDIQYF.

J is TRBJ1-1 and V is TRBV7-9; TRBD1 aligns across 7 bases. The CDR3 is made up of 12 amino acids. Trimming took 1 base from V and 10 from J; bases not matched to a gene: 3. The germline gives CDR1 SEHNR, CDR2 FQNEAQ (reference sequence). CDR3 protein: CASSLDRGPAFF. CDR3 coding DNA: TGTGCCAGCAGCTTAGACAGGGGCCCAGCTTTCTTT. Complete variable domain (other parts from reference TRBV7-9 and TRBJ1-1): DTGVSQNPRHKITKRGQNVTFRCDPISEHNRLYWYRQTLGQGPEFLTYFQNEAQLEKSRLLSDRFSAERPKGSFSTLEIQRTEQGDSAMYLCASSLDRGPAFFGQGTRLTVV.

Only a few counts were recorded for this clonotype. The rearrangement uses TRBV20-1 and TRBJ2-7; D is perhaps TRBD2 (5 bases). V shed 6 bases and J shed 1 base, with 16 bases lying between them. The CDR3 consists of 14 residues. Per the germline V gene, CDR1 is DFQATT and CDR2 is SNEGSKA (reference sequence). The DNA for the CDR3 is TGCAGTGCCTCGCGGGCTAAAACTTCCTACGAGCAGTACTTC. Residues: CSASRAKTSYEQYF.

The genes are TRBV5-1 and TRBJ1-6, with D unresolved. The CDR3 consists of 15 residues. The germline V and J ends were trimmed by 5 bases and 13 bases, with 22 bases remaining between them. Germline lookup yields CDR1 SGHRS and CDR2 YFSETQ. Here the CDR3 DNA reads TGCGCCAGCAGACCCTTCGAAAATCCTTCGAATCCCCTCCACTTT. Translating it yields CASRPFENPSNPLHF.

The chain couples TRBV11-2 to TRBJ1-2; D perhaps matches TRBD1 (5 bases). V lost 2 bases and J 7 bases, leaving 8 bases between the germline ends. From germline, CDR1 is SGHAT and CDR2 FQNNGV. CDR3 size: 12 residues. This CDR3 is CASSLQGSGYTF. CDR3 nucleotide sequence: TGTGCCAGCAGCTTACAGGGCTCTGGCTACACCTTC.

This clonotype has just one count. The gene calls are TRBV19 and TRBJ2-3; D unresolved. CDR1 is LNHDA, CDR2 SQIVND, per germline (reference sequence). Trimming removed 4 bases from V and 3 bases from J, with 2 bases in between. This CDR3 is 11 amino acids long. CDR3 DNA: TGTGCCAGTAGTACGACAGATACGCAGTATTTT. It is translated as CASSTTDTQYF.

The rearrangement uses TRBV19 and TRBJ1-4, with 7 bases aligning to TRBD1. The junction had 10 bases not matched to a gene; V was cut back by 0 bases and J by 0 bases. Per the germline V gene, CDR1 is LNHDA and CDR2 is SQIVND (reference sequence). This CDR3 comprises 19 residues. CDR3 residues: CASSIDARQGIATNEKLFF. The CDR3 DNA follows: TGTGCCAGTAGTATAGATGCACGACAGGGAATTGCAACTAATGAAAAACTGTTTTTT. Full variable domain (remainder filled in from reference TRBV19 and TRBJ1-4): DGGITQSPKYLFRKEGQNVTLSCEQNLNHDAMYWYRQDPGQGLRLIYYSQIVNDFQKGDIAEGYSVSREKKESFPLTVTSAQKNPTAFYLCASSIDARQGIATNEKLFFGSGTQLSVL.

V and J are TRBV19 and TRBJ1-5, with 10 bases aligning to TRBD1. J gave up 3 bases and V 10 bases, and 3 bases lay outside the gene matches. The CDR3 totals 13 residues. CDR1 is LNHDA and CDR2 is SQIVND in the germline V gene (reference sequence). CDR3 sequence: CAIGQGVNQPQHF. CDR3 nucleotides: TGTGCCATTGGACAGGGGGTCAATCAGCCCCAGCATTTT.

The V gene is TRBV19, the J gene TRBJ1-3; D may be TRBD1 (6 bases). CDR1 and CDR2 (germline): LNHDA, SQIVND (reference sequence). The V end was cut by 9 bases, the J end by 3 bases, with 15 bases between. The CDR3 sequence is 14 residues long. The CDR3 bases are TGTGCCAGCGTACAGGGAGATTATGGAAACACCATATATTTT. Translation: CASVQGDYGNTIYF. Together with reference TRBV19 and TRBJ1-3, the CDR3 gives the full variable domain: DGGITQSPKYLFRKEGQNVTLSCEQNLNHDAMYWYRQDPGQGLRLIYYSQIVNDFQKGDIAEGYSVSREKKESFPLTVTSAQKNPTAFYLCASVQGDYGNTIYFGEGSWLTVV.

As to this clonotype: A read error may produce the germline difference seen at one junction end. CDR3 DNA: TGTGCTAGCAGCTTAGGGAGGTCGGGGATTGAGACCCAGTACTTC. Translating gives CASSLGRSGIETQYF. The chain joins TRBV7-7 to TRBJ2-5, with D tentatively TRBD2 (6 bases). The CDR3 length is 15 residues. CDR1 and CDR2 from the germline V gene are SSHAT and FNYEAQ (reference sequence). Full variable domain (remainder filled in from reference TRBV7-7 and TRBJ2-5): GAGVSQSPRYKVTKRGQDVTLRCDPISSHATLYWYQQALGQGPEFLTYFNYEAQPDKSGLPSDRFSAERPEGSISTLTIQRTEQRDSAMYRCASSLGRSGIETQYFGPGTRLLVL.

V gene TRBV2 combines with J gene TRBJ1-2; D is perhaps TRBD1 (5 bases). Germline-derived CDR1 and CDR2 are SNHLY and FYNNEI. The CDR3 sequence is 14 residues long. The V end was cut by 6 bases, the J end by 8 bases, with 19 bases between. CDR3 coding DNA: TGTGCCAGCAGACCGGGGCTGGCGAGATCGGGCTACACCTTC. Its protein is CASRPGLARSGYTF.

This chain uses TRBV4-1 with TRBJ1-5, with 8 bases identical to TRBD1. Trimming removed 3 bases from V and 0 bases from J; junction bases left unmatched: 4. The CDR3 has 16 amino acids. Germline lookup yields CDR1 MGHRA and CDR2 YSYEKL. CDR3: CASSHVDRVSNQPQHF. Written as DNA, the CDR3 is TGCGCCAGCAGCCACGTGGACAGGGTTAGCAATCAGCCCCAGCATTTT.

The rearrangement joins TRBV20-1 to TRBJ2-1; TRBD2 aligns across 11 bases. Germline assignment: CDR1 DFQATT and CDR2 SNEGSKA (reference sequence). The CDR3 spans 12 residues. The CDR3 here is CGTSGSLGEQFF. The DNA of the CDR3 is TGCGGCACTAGCGGGAGTTTGGGTGAGCAGTTCTTC.

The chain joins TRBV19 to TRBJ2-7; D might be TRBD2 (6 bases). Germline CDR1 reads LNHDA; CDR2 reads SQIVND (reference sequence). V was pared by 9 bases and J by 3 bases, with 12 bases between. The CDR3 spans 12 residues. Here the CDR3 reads CASSQAGYEQYF. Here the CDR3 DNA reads TGTGCCAGCTCCCAAGCGGGCTACGAGCAGTACTTC.

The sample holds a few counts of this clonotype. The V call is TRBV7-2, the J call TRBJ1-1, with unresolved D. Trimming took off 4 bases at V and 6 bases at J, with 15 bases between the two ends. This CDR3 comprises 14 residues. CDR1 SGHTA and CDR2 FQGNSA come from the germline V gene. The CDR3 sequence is CASSYWKARAEAFF. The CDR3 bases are TGTGCCAGCAGCTACTGGAAAGCACGGGCTGAAGCTTTCTTT.

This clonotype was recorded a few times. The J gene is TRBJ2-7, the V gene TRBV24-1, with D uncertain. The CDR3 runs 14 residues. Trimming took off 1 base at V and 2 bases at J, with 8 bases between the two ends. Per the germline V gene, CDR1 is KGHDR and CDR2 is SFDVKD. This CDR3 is CATSDFSPPYEQYF. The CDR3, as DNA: TGTGCCACCAGTGATTTTTCACCTCCCTACGAGCAGTACTTC.

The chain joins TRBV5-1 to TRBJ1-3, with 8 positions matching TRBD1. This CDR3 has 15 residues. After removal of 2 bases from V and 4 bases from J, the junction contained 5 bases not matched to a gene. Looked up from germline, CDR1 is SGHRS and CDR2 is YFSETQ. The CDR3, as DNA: TGCGCCAGCAGCTTTCAGGGGGCGCAGGGAAACACCATATATTTT. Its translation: CASSFQGAQGNTIYF. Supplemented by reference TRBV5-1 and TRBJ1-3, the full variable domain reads KAGVTQTPRYLIKTRGQQVTLSCSPISGHRSVSWYQQTPGQGLQFLFEYFSETQRNKGNFPGRFSGRQFSNSRSEMNVSTLELGDSALYLCASSFQGAQGNTIYFGEGSWLTVV.

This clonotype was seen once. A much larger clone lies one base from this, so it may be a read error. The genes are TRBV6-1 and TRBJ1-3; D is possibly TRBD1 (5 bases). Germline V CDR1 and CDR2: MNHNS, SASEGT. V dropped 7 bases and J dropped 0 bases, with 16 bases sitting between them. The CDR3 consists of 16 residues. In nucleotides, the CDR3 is TGTGCCAGCATGATGGGGACGGCCGACTCTGGAAACACCATATATTTT. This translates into CASMMGTADSGNTIYF.

The CDR3 loop reads CATSDGEGAAYGYTF. Here the CDR3 DNA reads TGTGCCACCAGTGATGGCGAGGGGGCGGCCTATGGCTACACCTTC. The chain joins TRBV24-1 to TRBJ1-2; 7 bases match TRBD1. V lost 3 bases to trimming and J lost 4 bases; unmatched junction nucleotides: 7. Germline V gene lookup returns CDR1 KGHDR and CDR2 SFDVKD. The CDR3 length is 15 residues.

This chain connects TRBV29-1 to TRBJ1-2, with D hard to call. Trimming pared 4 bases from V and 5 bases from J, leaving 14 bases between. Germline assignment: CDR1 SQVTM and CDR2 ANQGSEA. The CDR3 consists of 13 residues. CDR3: CSVVVPQRYGYTF. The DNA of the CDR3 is TGCAGCGTTGTGGTACCTCAAAGGTATGGCTACACCTTC.

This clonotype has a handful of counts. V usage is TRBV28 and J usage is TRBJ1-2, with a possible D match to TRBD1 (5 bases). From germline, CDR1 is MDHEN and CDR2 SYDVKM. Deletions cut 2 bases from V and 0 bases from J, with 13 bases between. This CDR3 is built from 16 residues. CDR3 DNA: TGTGCCAGCAGTTTAATGGCAGGGCCAGCTAACTATGGCTACACCTTC. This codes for CASSLMAGPANYGYTF.

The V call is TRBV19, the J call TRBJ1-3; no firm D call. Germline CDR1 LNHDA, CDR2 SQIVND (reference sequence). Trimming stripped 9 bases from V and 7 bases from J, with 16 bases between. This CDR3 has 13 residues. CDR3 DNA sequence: TGTGCCAGCAATACTGGGGAAGGGAACACCATATATTTT. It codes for CASNTGEGNTIYF.

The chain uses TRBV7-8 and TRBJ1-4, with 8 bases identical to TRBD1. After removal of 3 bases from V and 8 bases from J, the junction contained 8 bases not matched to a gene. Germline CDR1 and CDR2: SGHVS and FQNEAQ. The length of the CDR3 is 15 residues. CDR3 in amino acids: CASSFLGQGGEKLFF. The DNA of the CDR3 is TGTGCCAGCAGCTTCCTCGGACAGGGAGGCGAAAAACTGTTTTTT.

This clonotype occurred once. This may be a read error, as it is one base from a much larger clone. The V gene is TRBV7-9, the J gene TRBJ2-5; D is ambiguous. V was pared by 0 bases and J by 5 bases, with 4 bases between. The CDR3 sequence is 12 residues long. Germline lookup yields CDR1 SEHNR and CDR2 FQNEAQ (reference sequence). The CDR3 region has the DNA TGTGCCAGCAGCTTAGCGGTGGAGACCCAGTACTTC. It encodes CASSLAVETQYF.

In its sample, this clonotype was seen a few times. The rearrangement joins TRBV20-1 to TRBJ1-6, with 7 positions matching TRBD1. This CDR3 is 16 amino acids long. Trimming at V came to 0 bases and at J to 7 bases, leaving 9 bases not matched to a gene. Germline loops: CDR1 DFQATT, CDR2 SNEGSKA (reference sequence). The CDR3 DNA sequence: TGCAGTGCTAGAGATCCGCGACAGGGCTTAAATTCACCCCTCCACTTT. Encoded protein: CSARDPRQGLNSPLHF.